What follows are 16 T cell receptor beta chains derived from one specimen sequenced in a study of blood T cell repertoires in COVID-19. The data were produced by immunoSEQ multiplex PCR, yet TCRdb's version contains in-frame clones alone and is incomplete. The sample has 310,000 or so clones; 88% are singletons. Sample: peripheral blood. Receptor source: a woman younger than 45 with COVID-19, enrolled during active disease.

J is TRBJ2-3 and V is TRBV30, with a possible D match to TRBD1 (6 bases). V shed 4 bases and J shed 4 bases, with 9 bases lying between them. The CDR3 sequence is 12 residues long. CDR1 is GTSNPN, CDR2 SVGIG, per germline (reference sequence). The CDR3, as DNA: TGTGCCTGGACAGGGGCCTCAGATACGCAGTATTTT. Translation gives CAWTGASDTQYF. Using reference TRBV30 and TRBJ2-3 for the parts outside the CDR3, the full variable domain is SQTIHQWPATLVQPVGSPLSLECTVEGTSNPNLYWYRQAAGRGLQLLFYSVGIGQISSEVPQNLSASRPQDRQFILSSKKLLLSDSGFYLCAWTGASDTQYFGPGTRLTVL.

This clone appeared a single time. This chain connects TRBV14 to TRBJ1-6; possibly TRBD1 for D (5 bases). The V end lost 0 bases, the J end lost 14 bases, and 23 bases lay between the germline ends. CDR1 and CDR2 from the germline V gene are SGHDN and FVKESK. CDR3 length equals 17 residues. Here the CDR3 DNA reads TGTGCCAGCAGCCAAGAACTTGGGAGGGACCCCTATCGGTCCCTCCACTTT. Its translation: CASSQELGRDPYRSLHF.

The J gene is TRBJ1-4, the V gene TRBV29-1, with 12 bases that match TRBD1. This CDR3 spans 14 amino acids. CDR1 SQVTM and CDR2 ANQGSEA come from the germline V gene. Trimming cost V 6 bases and J 8 bases; bases outside gene matches: 7. The DNA of the CDR3 is TGCAGCGTGAAGACCGGGACAGGGGGCGAAAAACTGTTTTTT. Translated: CSVKTGTGGEKLFF.

J is TRBJ1-1 and V is TRBV6-6, with 9 bases identical to TRBD1. This CDR3 has 14 residues. Germline CDR1 is MNHNY and CDR2 is SVGAGI (reference sequence). Trimming at V came to 4 bases and at J to 7 bases, leaving 7 bases not matched to a gene. The CDR3 DNA follows: TGTGCCAGCAGTTCCCCGGGACAGGGCCTTGAAGCTTTCTTT. It encodes CASSSPGQGLEAFF.

The chain is built from TRBV27 and TRBJ1-5; 8 bases map to TRBD1. Germline V gene sequence: CDR1 MNHEY, CDR2 SMNVEV (reference sequence). The trim removed 5 bases at V and 3 bases at J, leaving 3 bases unmatched. This CDR3 has 14 residues. CDR3 bases: TGTGCCAGCAGTCGGACAGGGCCCAATCAGCCCCAGCATTTT. This translates into CASSRTGPNQPQHF.

J is TRBJ1-6 and V is TRBV7-9; 8 bases align to TRBD1. The CDR3 extends over 18 amino acids. Germline CDR1 and CDR2: SEHNR and FQNEAQ (reference sequence). J was trimmed by 2 bases and V by 2 bases; bases with no gene match: 8. The DNA for the CDR3 is TGTGCCAGCAGCTTATCCCCAGGACAGGGCACCTATAATTCACCCCTCCACTTT. Amino acids: CASSLSPGQGTYNSPLHF.

The chain joins TRBV6-5 to TRBJ1-4; 9 positions agree with TRBD1. J lost 10 bases, V lost 8 bases, and 11 bases had no gene match. The length of the CDR3 is 14 residues. From germline, CDR1 is MNHEY and CDR2 SVGAGI. CDR3 protein: CASSGTGPLRKLFF. CDR3 DNA: TGTGCCAGCTCCGGGACAGGGCCCCTCCGAAAACTGTTTTTT.

The chain employs TRBV5-4 and TRBJ2-7; perhaps TRBD2 as D (5 bases). The CDR3 consists of 14 residues. Trimming cost V 0 bases and J 5 bases, with 12 bases left between them. The germline CDR1 and CDR2 sequences are SGHNT and YYREEE (reference sequence). The CDR3 DNA reads as TGTGCCAGCAGCTTGGCGGGGTCCAGGCACGAGCAGTACTTC. It codes for CASSLAGSRHEQYF.

J is TRBJ1-6 and V is TRBV7-2, with unresolved D. The CDR3 totals 15 residues. Trimming took 2 bases from V and 10 from J, leaving 15 bases between them. Germline CDR1 and CDR2: SGHTA and FQGNSA. The CDR3 DNA is TGTGCCAGCAGCTTACAAACCACGGTCGGGTCACCCCTCCACTTT. Translating gives CASSLQTTVGSPLHF.

This clone came up a few times. The same CDR3 is also encoded by other DNA sequences in this sample. This chain uses TRBV28 with TRBJ2-1; 9 nucleotides agree with TRBD2. The V gene's germline CDR1 is MDHEN and CDR2 SYDVKM. The CDR3 contains 15 residues. The trim removed 7 bases at V and 5 bases at J, leaving 9 bases unmatched. CDR3 coding DNA: TGTGCCAGCACTCTAGGGCCTAGCGGGAACAATGAGCAGTTCTTC. It codes for CASTLGPSGNNEQFF. Looking up the rest from reference TRBV28 and TRBJ2-1 gives the full variable domain: DVKVTQSSRYLVKRTGEKVFLECVQDMDHENMFWYRQDPGLGLRLIYFSYDVKMKEKGDIPEGYSVSREKKERFSLILESASTNQTSMYLCASTLGPSGNNEQFFGPGTRLTVL.

This chain joins TRBV9 and TRBJ1-2; D unclear. CDR1 and CDR2 from the germline V gene are SGDLS and YYNGEE. The CDR3 is 15 amino acids. V dropped 1 base and J dropped 0 bases, with 10 bases sitting between them. The CDR3 nucleotides read TGTGCCAGCAGCGTAAGCCCGACAACTAACTATGGCTACACCTTC. This gives the protein CASSVSPTTNYGYTF.

The chain combines TRBV3-1 (or the pseudogene TRBV3-2) with TRBJ2-3, with a possible D match to TRBD1 (6 bases). Germline V CDR1 and CDR2: LGHDT, YNNKEL (reference sequence). Trimming removed 7 bases from V and 3 bases from J, with 11 bases in between. The CDR3 sequence is 13 residues long. CDR3 sequence: CASTPTGTDTQYF. The CDR3 DNA reads as TGTGCCAGCACCCCGACAGGAACAGATACGCAGTATTTT.

The rearrangement uses TRBV30 and TRBJ2-5, with D tentatively TRBD2 (5 bases). This CDR3 is built from 12 residues. Germline lookup yields CDR1 GTSNPN and CDR2 SVGIG (reference sequence). Trimming removed 6 bases from V and 2 bases from J, with 10 bases in between. CDR3 loop: CACTGSQETQYF. Here the CDR3 DNA reads TGTGCCTGCACGGGGTCGCAAGAGACCCAGTACTTC.

The chain joins TRBV6-5 to TRBJ2-7; 7 bases line up with TRBD2. V gave up 0 bases and J gave up 3 bases; unmatched junction bases: 5. Germline values: CDR1 MNHEY, CDR2 SVGAGI. The CDR3 length is 15 residues. CDR3 protein: CASSYSWGGGYEQYF. In nucleotides, the CDR3 is TGTGCCAGCAGTTACTCGTGGGGGGGAGGCTACGAGCAGTACTTC.

The gene calls are TRBV6-4 and TRBJ2-1, with 7 positions matching TRBD2. V lost 3 bases and J lost 6; bases outside the gene matches: 8. Germline values: CDR1 MRHNA, CDR2 SNTAGT. This CDR3 has 15 residues. CDR3 bases: TGTGCCAGCAGTGATGGCGGGAGATCTAGCAATGAGCAGTTCTTC. It specifies CASSDGGRSSNEQFF.

The chain combines TRBV28 with TRBJ2-1; the match to TRBD2 covers 8 bases. CDR1 and CDR2 from the germline V gene are MDHEN and SYDVKM. The CDR3 extends over 16 amino acids. Losses at the gene ends were 2 bases for V and 0 bases for J; bases not matched to a gene: 3. The CDR3 is CASSLTSGSSYNEQFF. Written as DNA, the CDR3 is TGTGCCAGCAGTTTAACTAGCGGCTCCTCCTACAATGAGCAGTTCTTC.